The 29 T cell receptor beta chains below all came from one sample that was sequenced in a study of T cell responses to AZD1222 COVID-19 vaccine (dated by TCRdb to 2020 to 2022). The receptor library was made with the immunoSEQ multiplex PCR assay. Drawn from immuneACCESS, this table holds only the in-frame rearrangements with V and J called that TCRdb kept. Clones are partly lost; checked studies trace under half to an unresolved V gene and leave the rest unexplained. The sample table lists roughly 160,000 clones, about 92% of them with a count of one. The ten largest clones represent approximately 1.2% of the sample. In the paper's terms, the time point label means: about 28 days (+/-7) after the second vaccine dose. The sample consisted of peripheral blood, taken 28 days after the second AZD1222 dose. The source is an adult who received the AZD1222 COVID-19 vaccine.

The chain uses TRBV15 and TRBJ1-4; the D is unclear. The CDR3 consists of 16 residues. Trimming took off 0 bases at V and 8 bases at J, with 16 bases between the two ends. Per the germline V gene, CDR1 is LNHNV and CDR2 is YYDKDF (reference sequence). CDR3 bases: TGTGCCACCAGCAGAGATTCGCGCAAGGGAAGCGAAAAACTGTTTTTT. Translation gives CATSRDSRKGSEKLFF.

The chain couples TRBV18 to TRBJ1-5, with a possible D match to TRBD1 (6 bases). The germline CDR1 and CDR2 sequences are KGHSH and LQKENI. The V gene lost 4 bases and the J gene lost 3 bases, with 10 bases spanning the gap. This CDR3 is 14 amino acids long. The CDR3 bases are TGTGCCAGCTCACTCGGACAGAACAATCAGCCCCAGCATTTT. It specifies CASSLGQNNQPQHF. Based on the CDR3 plus reference TRBV18 and TRBJ1-5, the full variable domain is NAGVMQNPRHLVRRRGQEARLRCSPMKGHSHVYWYRQLPEEGLKFMVYLQKENIIDESGMPKERFSAEFPKEGPSILRIQQVVRGDSAAYFCASSLGQNNQPQHFGDGTRLSIL.

The rearrangement uses TRBV27 and TRBJ1-2; 8 bases map to TRBD1. Germline V lookup: CDR1 MNHEY, CDR2 SMNVEV (reference sequence). The CDR3 covers 18 residues. V gave up 7 bases and J gave up 6 bases; unmatched junction bases: 22. CDR3 region: CASTSQNRGLNVVDGYTF. CDR3 nucleotides: TGTGCCAGCACCTCCCAAAACAGGGGGTTAAACGTGGTGGATGGCTACACCTTC.

V and J are TRBV5-8 and TRBJ1-4, with 8 bases fitting TRBD1. V dropped 4 bases and J dropped 8; count of bases not matched to a gene: 10. Germline V CDR1 and CDR2: SGHTS, YDEGEE. The CDR3 sequence is 15 residues long. The CDR3 coding sequence is TGTGCCAGCAGCCCGCCAGGGACAGGAAACGAAAAACTGTTTTTT. It translates to CASSPPGTGNEKLFF.

The chain couples TRBV10-1 to TRBJ1-3; 9 bases line up with TRBD1. This CDR3 contains 16 residues. CDR1 is WNHNN and CDR2 is SYGVQD in the germline V gene (reference sequence). The J segment lost 4 bases and the V segment lost 4 bases, leaving 8 bases of the junction unmatched. CDR3 amino acids: CASSGIGTGPGNTIYF. In DNA, the CDR3 is TGCGCCAGCAGTGGAATCGGGACAGGGCCCGGAAACACCATATATTTT.

The chain recombines TRBV9 with TRBJ1-1; D is ambiguous. CDR3 length: 13 residues. The V end was cut by 0 bases, the J end by 2 bases, with 5 bases between. Germline V lookup: CDR1 SGDLS, CDR2 YYNGEE. The CDR3 loop is CASSVDSNTEAFF. The CDR3, as DNA: TGTGCCAGCAGCGTAGACAGTAACACTGAAGCTTTCTTT.

The chain employs TRBV5-6 and TRBJ2-7; TRBD1 is a possible D gene (6 bases). CDR1 is SGHDT, CDR2 YYEEEE, per germline. This CDR3 comprises 14 residues. V lost 2 bases, J lost 5 bases, and 14 bases lay in between. CDR3 sequence: CASSFGTSGHEQYF. As DNA, the CDR3 is TGTGCCAGCAGCTTTGGGACATCGGGTCACGAGCAGTACTTC.

The rearrangement joins TRBV28 to TRBJ2-4, with D possibly being TRBD1 (5 bases). Trimming stripped 2 bases from V and 0 bases from J, with 14 bases between. The CDR3 consists of 17 residues. In germline, CDR1 is MDHEN, CDR2 SYDVKM. DNA of the CDR3: TGTGCCAGCAGTTTAGGGGCGTGGGGAATAGCCAAAAACATTCAGTACTTC. Amino acid sequence: CASSLGAWGIAKNIQYF.

The chain uses TRBV28 and TRBJ2-1; no clear D. V lost 2 bases and J 9 bases, leaving 11 bases between the germline ends. Germline-derived CDR1 and CDR2 are MDHEN and SYDVKM. The CDR3 loop spans 13 amino acids. The CDR3 spells CASSLGQRSEQFF. Here the CDR3 DNA reads TGTGCCAGCAGTTTAGGGCAGAGAAGTGAGCAGTTCTTC.

The chain employs TRBV6-2 or TRBV6-3 and TRBJ2-3; tentative D call: TRBD1 (5 bases). The CDR3 is made up of 16 amino acids. Germline V gene lookup returns CDR1 MNHEY and CDR2 SVGEGT. The V gene lost 6 bases and the J gene lost 0 bases, with 16 bases spanning the gap. The CDR3 DNA follows: TGTGCCAGCAGCTTTGGGGCAGCGACTAGCACAGATACGCAGTATTTT. This gives the protein CASSFGAATSTDTQYF.

V gene TRBV13 combines with J gene TRBJ2-7, with TRBD1 matching over 10 bases. The CDR3 has 18 amino acids. CDR1 PRHDT and CDR2 FYEKMQ come from the germline V gene (reference sequence). V dropped 6 bases and J dropped 1; count of bases not matched to a gene: 15. CDR3 sequence reads: CASRAIWTGGPTSYEQYF. In DNA, the CDR3 is TGTGCCAGCAGAGCAATTTGGACAGGGGGACCGACTTCCTACGAGCAGTACTTC.

The chain joins TRBV28 to TRBJ1-5; perhaps TRBD1 as D (5 bases). This CDR3 is 15 amino acids long. Trimming removed 2 bases at V and 6 bases at J, with 14 bases between. Germline CDR1 MDHEN, CDR2 SYDVKM. In DNA, the CDR3 is TGTGCCAGCAGTTTACGGCGGGGGTTCGGTCAGCCCCAGCATTTT. Amino acids: CASSLRRGFGQPQHF.

The chain couples TRBV6-6 to TRBJ1-5; D not certain. This CDR3 comprises 14 residues. CDR1 MNHNY and CDR2 SVGAGI come from the germline V gene (reference sequence). Trimming pared 4 bases from V and 6 bases from J, leaving 13 bases between. CDR3 in amino acids: CASSSKGWSQPQHF. The DNA of the CDR3 is TGTGCCAGCAGTTCAAAAGGGTGGAGTCAGCCCCAGCATTTT.

The chain uses TRBV19 and TRBJ2-1; TRBD2 matches at 7 bases. This CDR3 contains 15 residues. Germline CDR1 is LNHDA and CDR2 is SQIVND (reference sequence). V shed 8 bases and J 0 bases; nucleotides not matched to a gene: 7. The CDR3 region is CASQAGFSSYNEQFF. CDR3 in DNA: TGTGCCAGTCAAGCGGGGTTTAGCTCCTACAATGAGCAGTTCTTC.

V is TRBV6-6 and J is TRBJ2-7; D is perhaps TRBD1 (7 bases). The length of the CDR3 is 14 residues. The V gene's germline CDR1 is MNHNY and CDR2 SVGAGI (reference sequence). V lost 2 bases to trimming and J lost 3 bases, with 11 bases between them. This chain's CDR3 is CASSYPGGNYEQYF. The CDR3 DNA sequence: TGTGCCAGCAGTTACCCAGGGGGGAACTACGAGCAGTACTTC.

The chain recombines TRBV2 with TRBJ2-3; D gene ambiguous. The V gene lost 10 bases and the J gene lost 5 bases, with 19 bases spanning the gap. Looked up from germline, CDR1 is SNHLY and CDR2 is FYNNEI. This CDR3 has 14 residues. The CDR3 DNA follows: TGTGCCACCAATCGACTCTCCGACCAAGATACGCAGTATTTT. It codes for CATNRLSDQDTQYF.

The chain has TRBV7-8 and TRBJ1-2, with D unresolved. V lost 2 bases to trimming and J lost 0 bases, with 13 bases between them. CDR3 length equals 16 residues. CDR1 is SGHVS and CDR2 is FQNEAQ in the germline V gene. The CDR3 nucleotides read TGTGCCAGCAGCTTAATTGGCCGGTCCACTAACTATGGCTACACCTTC. It translates to CASSLIGRSTNYGYTF. The whole variable domain, filled in from reference TRBV7-8 and TRBJ1-2, reads GAGVSQSPRYKVAKRGQDVALRCDPISGHVSLFWYQQALGQGPEFLTYFQNEAQLDKSGLPSDRFFAERPEGSVSTLKIQRTQQEDSAVYLCASSLIGRSTNYGYTFGSGTRLTVV.

This chain joins TRBV4-2 and TRBJ2-7; 10 bases map to TRBD2. The CDR3 sequence is 17 residues long. V lost 0 bases and J lost 0; bases outside the gene matches: 5. The germline CDR1 and CDR2 sequences are LGHNA and YNFKEQ. CDR3 amino acids: CASSQESLAGVSYEQYF. The DNA for the CDR3 is TGTGCCAGCAGCCAAGAATCTCTAGCGGGAGTCTCCTACGAGCAGTACTTC.

V and J are TRBV7-2 and TRBJ2-2, with 10 bases lining up with TRBD1. Per the germline V gene, CDR1 is SGHTA and CDR2 is FQGNSA. With V trimmed by 2 bases and J by 4 bases, 4 bases remained unmatched. This CDR3 contains 16 residues. DNA of the CDR3: TGTGCCAGCAGCTTAAAGACAGGGGGCATCACCGGGGAGCTGTTTTTT. It translates to CASSLKTGGITGELFF.

The rearrangement links TRBV3-1 (or the pseudogene TRBV3-2) to TRBJ1-5, with TRBD1 matching 8 bases. Germline CDR1 is LGHDT and CDR2 is YNNKEL (reference sequence). The CDR3 loop spans 14 amino acids. The ends lost 4 bases at V and 4 bases at J; junction bases unmatched: 3. CDR3 sequence: CASSPGQANQPQHF. The CDR3, as DNA: TGTGCCAGCAGCCCGGGACAGGCTAATCAGCCCCAGCATTTT.

The chain links TRBV10-3 to TRBJ2-1; 9 bases line up with TRBD2. Per the germline V gene, CDR1 is ENHRY and CDR2 is SYGVKD. The CDR3 is made up of 15 amino acids. The J segment lost 2 bases and the V segment lost 4 bases, leaving 3 bases of the junction unmatched. CDR3 protein: CAISVAGDTYNEQFF. In nucleotides, the CDR3 is TGTGCCATCAGTGTAGCGGGAGACACCTACAATGAGCAGTTCTTC.

The rearrangement links TRBV24-1 to TRBJ2-1, with TRBD1 matching over 8 bases. This CDR3 contains 18 residues. V shed 3 bases and J 6 bases; nucleotides not matched to a gene: 15. Germline V gene data show CDR1 as KGHDR and CDR2 as SFDVKD. The DNA for the CDR3 is TGTGCCACCAGTGATCCTAGGACAGGGAAGTTGGTCGTCAATGAGCAGTTCTTC. It encodes CATSDPRTGKLVVNEQFF.

V usage is TRBV28 and J usage is TRBJ2-3, with TRBD1 matching over 8 bases. Losses at the gene ends were 3 bases for V and 1 base for J; bases not matched to a gene: 12. The CDR3 contains 18 residues. CDR1 is MDHEN and CDR2 is SYDVKM in the germline V gene. The CDR3 coding sequence is TGTGCCAGCAGTTTTCGGGGCCTTCAGGGGGCTGGCACAGATACGCAGTATTTT. Amino acid sequence: CASSFRGLQGAGTDTQYF.

This chain joins TRBV9 and TRBJ2-5; D gene uncertain. Trimming removed 4 bases from V and 5 bases from J, with 12 bases in between. The CDR3 has 13 amino acids. CDR1 is SGDLS, CDR2 YYNGEE, per germline. The CDR3 protein is CASSPPYSETQYF. The CDR3 DNA reads TGTGCCAGCAGCCCTCCCTATAGTGAGACCCAGTACTTC.

This chain connects TRBV19 to TRBJ1-5; D call uncertain. Trimming took 7 bases from V and 1 from J, leaving 11 bases between them. The CDR3 covers 14 residues. The V gene's germline CDR1 is LNHDA and CDR2 SQIVND (reference sequence). The CDR3 nucleotides read TGTGCCAGTACCATGGGTAGGAGCAATCAGCCCCAGCATTTT. Its protein is CASTMGRSNQPQHF.

This chain links TRBV5-1 with TRBJ1-1; D possibly corresponds to TRBD1 (6 bases). The CDR3 extends over 18 amino acids. V lost 0 bases, J lost 3 bases, and 21 bases lay in between. CDR1 is SGHRS and CDR2 is YFSETQ in the germline V gene. CDR3 sequence: CASSLEPLGGGGYTEAFF. The CDR3 bases are TGCGCCAGCAGCTTGGAACCGCTAGGGGGAGGGGGTTACACTGAAGCTTTCTTT.

This sequence joins TRBV5-1 and TRBJ1-5; D unclear. Germline V CDR1 and CDR2: SGHRS, YFSETQ. Trimming pared 4 bases from V and 2 bases from J, leaving 10 bases between. CDR3 length: 14 residues. The CDR3 DNA reads as TGCGCCAGCAGCCAGGACGGGGGCAATCAGCCCCAGCATTTT. It translates to CASSQDGGNQPQHF.

The chain joins TRBV6-2 or TRBV6-3 to TRBJ1-2; D may be TRBD1 (5 bases). This CDR3 is built from 14 residues. Trimming took 4 bases from V and 4 from J, leaving 13 bases between them. Germline CDR1 MNHEY, CDR2 SVGEGT. The CDR3 loop is CASSSQGTSYGYTF. DNA for the CDR3: TGTGCCAGCAGTTCCCAGGGCACTAGCTATGGCTACACCTTC.

The V and J genes are TRBV5-6 and TRBJ1-1; 7 nucleotides align to TRBD1. Germline CDR1 is SGHDT and CDR2 is YYEEEE. V was clipped by 5 bases and J by 1 base; unmatched bases: 8. The CDR3 spans 15 residues. DNA of the CDR3: TGTGCCAGCAGAACCGAACAGGGGCCGAACACTGAAGCTTTCTTT. As protein: CASRTEQGPNTEAFF.